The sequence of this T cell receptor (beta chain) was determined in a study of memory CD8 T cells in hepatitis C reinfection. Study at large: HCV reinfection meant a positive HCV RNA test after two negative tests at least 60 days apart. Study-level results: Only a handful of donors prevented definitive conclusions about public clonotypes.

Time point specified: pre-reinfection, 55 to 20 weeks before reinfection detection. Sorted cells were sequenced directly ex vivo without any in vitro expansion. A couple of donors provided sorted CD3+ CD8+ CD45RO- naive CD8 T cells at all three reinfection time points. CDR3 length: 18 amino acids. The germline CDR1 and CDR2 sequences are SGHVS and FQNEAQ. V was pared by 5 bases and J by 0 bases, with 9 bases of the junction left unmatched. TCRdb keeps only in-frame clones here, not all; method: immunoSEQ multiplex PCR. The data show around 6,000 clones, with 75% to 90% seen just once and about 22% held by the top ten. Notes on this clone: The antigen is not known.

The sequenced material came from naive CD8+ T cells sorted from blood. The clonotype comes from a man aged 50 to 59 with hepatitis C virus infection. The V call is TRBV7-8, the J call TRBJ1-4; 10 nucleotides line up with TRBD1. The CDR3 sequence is CASSRGQGYLATNEKLFF. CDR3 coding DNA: TGTGCCAGCAGCCGGGGACAGGGGTATTTAGCAACTAATGAAAAACTGTTTTTT.